The 16 T cell receptor beta chains listed next were all sequenced from one sample in a study of OX40 agonist ivuxolimab in advanced cancers. The protocol was immunoSEQ multiplex PCR, while the TCRdb copy is restricted to in-frame clones and leaves out a portion. This table holds about 26,000 clones, more than 60% found once. Sequences were derived from CD4+ or CD8+ T cells sorted from blood, sampled in a trial of the OX40 agonist ivuxolimab. The receptor source for this set is an adult with an advanced solid tumor such as melanoma, head and neck, liver or kidney cancer.

The chain recombines TRBV7-9 with TRBJ2-3; 7 bases fit TRBD2. The CDR3 totals 16 residues. Per germline, CDR1 SEHNR and CDR2 FQNEAQ (reference sequence). The ends lost 7 bases at V and 4 bases at J; junction bases unmatched: 14. This chain's CDR3 is CASKLVGSGLPDTQYF. In DNA form, the CDR3 reads TGTGCCAGCAAGCTTGTTGGTAGCGGGCTGCCAGATACGCAGTATTTT. The full variable domain, rest sourced from reference TRBV7-9 and TRBJ2-3, is DTGVSQNPRHKITKRGQNVTFRCDPISEHNRLYWYRQTLGQGPEFLTYFQNEAQLEKSRLLSDRFSAERPKGSFSTLEIQRTEQGDSAMYLCASKLVGSGLPDTQYFGPGTRLTVL.

This clone was detected once. Written as DNA, the CDR3 is TGTGCCAGTACGTTCGGCGCGGGGGGCCAAGAGACCCAGTACTTC. This encodes CASTFGAGGQETQYF. This rearrangement joins TRBV5-4 to TRBJ2-5; 8 bases are a match to TRBD2. Germline CDR1 is SGHNT and CDR2 is YYREEE (reference sequence). The CDR3 is 15 amino acids. V was pared by 8 bases and J by 1 base, with 10 bases of the junction left unmatched.

The chain uses TRBV5-1 and TRBJ2-7; 13 bases line up with TRBD2. Trimming removed 4 bases from V and 2 bases from J; junction bases left unmatched: 3. The CDR3 has 15 residues. The germline V gene encodes CDR1 SGHRS and CDR2 YFSETQ. For the CDR3, the DNA is TGCGCCAGCAGCCCGGGACTAGCGGGGCCCTACGAGCAGTACTTC. It is translated as CASSPGLAGPYEQYF.

The CDR3 DNA sequence: TGTGCCAGCAGCTTGGGAGGGGCCGATGGAGAGACCCAGTACTTC. Its translation: CASSLGGADGETQYF. V usage is TRBV7-9 and J usage is TRBJ2-5; 7 nucleotides align to TRBD2. The germline gives CDR1 SEHNR, CDR2 FQNEAQ (reference sequence). V lost 3 bases to trimming and J lost 4 bases; unmatched junction nucleotides: 8. The CDR3 covers 15 residues.

In DNA form, the CDR3 reads TGTGCCAGCAGCGTAGGATCGGGGCGGGGGCCAACAGATACGCAGTATTTT. Protein: CASSVGSGRGPTDTQYF. This chain links TRBV9 with TRBJ2-3, with a weak D call TRBD2 (7 bases). V was shortened by 0 bases and J by 3 bases, with 17 bases between the two germline ends. The CDR3 is made up of 17 amino acids. Looked up from germline, CDR1 is SGDLS and CDR2 is YYNGEE.

In the case of this clone: Other DNA sequences from this sample encode an identical CDR3 as well. The chain uses TRBV5-4 and TRBJ2-1; 12 positions agree with TRBD2. From germline, CDR1 is SGHNT and CDR2 YYREEE (reference sequence). The CDR3 loop spans 17 amino acids. Losses at the gene ends were 6 bases for V and 7 bases for J; bases not matched to a gene: 14. The CDR3 DNA sequence: TGTGCCAGCACCACCCCCTCTAGCGGGGGGGCCGGAAATGAGCAGTTCTTC. Its translation is CASTTPSSGGAGNEQFF.

The V gene is TRBV4-1, the J gene TRBJ1-3; possible D gene TRBD1, 6 bases. The CDR3 runs 16 residues. CDR1 and CDR2 from the germline V gene are MGHRA and YSYEKL. Trimming took off 2 bases at V and 0 bases at J, with 11 bases between the two ends. The CDR3: CASSQTQGLSGNTIYF. CDR3 in DNA: TGCGCCAGCAGCCAAACACAGGGCCTCTCTGGAAACACCATATATTTT.

V is TRBV7-9 and J is TRBJ1-2; 10 bases map to TRBD1. There are 15 residues in the CDR3. Germline V gene sequence: CDR1 SEHNR, CDR2 FQNEAQ (reference sequence). V dropped 5 bases and J dropped 6; count of bases not matched to a gene: 9. This CDR3 is CASSPPVGTGDGYTF. As DNA, the CDR3 is TGTGCCAGCAGCCCCCCCGTGGGGACAGGGGATGGCTACACCTTC.

The V call is TRBV7-7, the J call TRBJ2-2, with D perhaps TRBD1 or TRBD2 (5 bases each). Trimming removed 5 bases from V and 1 base from J, with 17 bases in between. Germline V gene sequence: CDR1 SSHAT, CDR2 FNYEAQ (reference sequence). There are 17 residues in the CDR3. The CDR3 nucleotides are TGTGCCAGCAGCCCGGGGCGAGCCAGGGTGAACACCGGGGAGCTGTTTTTT. Its translation is CASSPGRARVNTGELFF.

The rearrangement joins TRBV9 to TRBJ2-2; 10 nucleotides align to TRBD1. This CDR3 comprises 17 residues. Germline trimming cut 4 bases from V and 6 bases from J; bases unmatched to any gene: 12. Germline V gives CDR1 SGDLS, CDR2 YYNGEE. The CDR3 sequence is CASSPRGDRGLAGELFF. DNA of the CDR3: TGTGCCAGCAGCCCCAGAGGTGACAGGGGGCTCGCCGGGGAGCTGTTTTTT.

The chain combines TRBV4-3 with TRBJ1-2, with a weak D call TRBD1 (6 bases). Germline V CDR1 and CDR2: LGHNA, YSLEER. This CDR3 region has 15 residues. V was trimmed by 0 bases and J by 3 bases, leaving 11 bases between them. The CDR3 nucleotides read TGCGCCAGCAGCCAAGAGCCGGGGGCGGACTATGGCTACACCTTC. Protein: CASSQEPGADYGYTF.

J is TRBJ1-2 and V is TRBV7-2, with D possibly being TRBD1 (5 bases). The V gene's germline CDR1 is SGHTA and CDR2 FQGNSA. The CDR3 extends over 16 amino acids. V lost 5 bases, J lost 3 bases, and 19 bases lay in between. The CDR3 bases are TGTGCCAGCAGCCGGACAACCAACCCCGCTTACTATGGCTACACCTTC. Translated: CASSRTTNPAYYGYTF.

This clone is a singleton in its sample. This sequence joins TRBV11-1 and TRBJ2-3; D is unresolved. This CDR3 has 11 residues. Germline CDR1 reads SGHAT; CDR2 reads FQDESV (reference sequence). The germline V and J ends were trimmed by 5 bases and 14 bases, with 14 bases remaining between them. The CDR3 DNA reads TGTGCCAGCAGCCACCAGGACCCGGGGTATTTT. It encodes CASSHQDPGYF.

This clone was seen only a few times. V usage is TRBV7-9 and J usage is TRBJ1-2, with 8 bases lining up with TRBD1. Germline CDR1 is SEHNR and CDR2 is FQNEAQ (reference sequence). After removal of 2 bases from V and 8 bases from J, the junction contained 10 bases not matched to a gene. There are 15 residues in the CDR3. The CDR3 region has the DNA TGTGCCAGCAGCTTATGGGTTGAACAGGGGGGCGGCTACACCTTC. As protein: CASSLWVEQGGGYTF. The variable domain in full, completed from reference TRBV7-9 and TRBJ1-2, reads DTGVSQNPRHKITKRGQNVTFRCDPISEHNRLYWYRQTLGQGPEFLTYFQNEAQLEKSRLLSDRFSAERPKGSFSTLEIQRTEQGDSAMYLCASSLWVEQGGGYTFGSGTRLTVV.

The chain carries TRBV29-1 and TRBJ2-1, with 10 bases aligning to TRBD1. Germline CDR1 reads SQVTM; CDR2 reads ANQGSEA. J was trimmed by 7 bases and V by 4 bases; bases with no gene match: 10. The CDR3 spans 15 residues. The CDR3 sequence: CSVADRDRGGNEQFF. The DNA for the CDR3 is TGCAGCGTTGCTGACCGGGACAGGGGTGGAAATGAGCAGTTCTTC.

V gene TRBV27 combines with J gene TRBJ2-1; maybe TRBD2 (5 bases). CDR1 and CDR2 from the germline V gene are MNHEY and SMNVEV (reference sequence). V lost 6 bases, J lost 0 bases, and 15 bases lay in between. The CDR3 covers 16 residues. For the CDR3, the DNA is TGTGCCAGCAGCCGAGGACTCAGGAGCTCCTACAATGAGCAGTTCTTC. Amino acid sequence: CASSRGLRSSYNEQFF.